This T cell receptor (beta chain) comes out of a study of identical twins. This clonotype was detected only a few times. The antigen remains undetermined. Unique molecular identifiers were present on the cDNA, and a universal primer site came from template switching. TCRdb re-analysed the 5' RACE reads in MiXCR, keeping a single row per CDR3 protein. The sample holds about 660,000 distinct CDR3 sequences, 8.6% seen once. This CDR3 has 18 amino acids. Trimming removed 0 bases from V and 0 bases from J; junction bases left unmatched: 6. Study-wide results and limits: Those out-of-frame alpha sequences shared by twins showed an excess of low generation probability. Part of the zero-insertion signal could reflect confounding by invariant MAIT and iNKT cells.

This sample also belongs to another study, concerning yellow fever vaccine responses in identical twins. As that report states: Among the twins, the vaccine T cell response reportedly seemed partly convergent and partly personalized.

Sequencing was done on a sample of PBMCs. This chain uses TRBV12-3 or TRBV12-4 with TRBJ2-7, with 12 bases aligning to TRBD2. The sequence was collected from a woman aged 18 to 35 in good health. The CDR3 loop reads CASSLAHGLAGSSYEQYF. As DNA, the CDR3 is TGTGCCAGCAGTTTAGCCCATGGACTAGCGGGAAGCTCCTACGAGCAGTACTTC.